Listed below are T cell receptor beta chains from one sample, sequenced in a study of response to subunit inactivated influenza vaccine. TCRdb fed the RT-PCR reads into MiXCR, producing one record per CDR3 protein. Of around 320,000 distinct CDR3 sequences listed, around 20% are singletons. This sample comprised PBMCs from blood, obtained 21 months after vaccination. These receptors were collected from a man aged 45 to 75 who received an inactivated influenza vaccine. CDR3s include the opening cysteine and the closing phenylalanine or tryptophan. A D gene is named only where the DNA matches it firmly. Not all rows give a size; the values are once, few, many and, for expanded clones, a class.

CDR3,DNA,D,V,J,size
CASSLVRTGGRETQYF,TGTGCCAGCAGCTTAGTAAGGACAGGGGGCCGAGAGACCCAGTACTTC,TRBD1,TRBV7-8,TRBJ2-5,NA
CASSKQIGNTIYF,TGTGCCAGCAGCAAACAGATCGGAAACACCATATATTTT,NA,TRBV3-1,TRBJ1-3,many
CASSLAVSAAQDTQYF,TGTGCCAGCAGCTTAGCGGTTTCCGCGGCGCAGGATACGCAGTATTTT,NA,TRBV7-2,TRBJ2-3,many
CSVVEAGSNQPQHF,TGCAGCGTTGTCGAAGCAGGTAGCAATCAGCCCCAGCATTTT,NA,TRBV29-1,TRBJ1-5,many
CASRPLAGAYNEQFF,TGTGCCAGCAGGCCGCTAGCGGGAGCCTACAATGAGCAGTTCTTC,TRBD2,TRBV11-2,TRBJ2-1,NA
CATSDGLKGANQPQHF,TGTGCCACCTCGGACGGCTTAAAAGGAGCAAATCAGCCCCAGCATTTT,NA,TRBV6-1,TRBJ1-5,few
CASSFGRPSGANVLTF,TGTGCCAGCAGCTTCGGACGTCCCTCTGGGGCCAACGTCCTGACTTTC,NA,TRBV7-2,TRBJ2-6,NA
CASSLPRSDTQYF,TGTGCCAGCAGCTTGCCTAGGTCAGATACGCAGTATTTT,NA,TRBV5-5,TRBJ2-3,NA
CSASPISGQGGGSPLHF,TGCAGTGCTAGTCCCATAAGCGGACAGGGCGGTGGTTCACCCCTCCACTTT,TRBD1,TRBV20-1,TRBJ1-6,few
CASSPLDGTNEKLFF,TGTGCCAGCAGTCCCCTAGATGGCACTAATGAAAAACTGTTTTTT,NA,TRBV25-1,TRBJ1-4,NA
CASSPGVGTGPGPQHF,TGTGCCAGCAGCCCCGGGGTCGGAACAGGCCCAGGGCCCCAGCATTTT,NA,TRBV7-9,TRBJ1-5,NA
CASSLFDEQFF,TGTGCCAGCAGCTTGTTTGATGAGCAGTTCTTC,NA,TRBV5-5,TRBJ2-1,few
CASSTQGSGELFF,TGTGCCAGCAGCACACAGGGAAGCGGGGAGCTGTTTTTT,NA,TRBV7-9,TRBJ2-2,few
CASRRDPDIYGYTF,TGTGCCAGCAGGCGGGACCCGGACATCTATGGCTACACCTTC,NA,TRBV12-3/TRBV12-4,TRBJ1-2,NA
CASSQNLVETQYF,TGCGCCAGCAGCCAAAACTTAGTGGAGACCCAGTACTTC,NA,TRBV4-3,TRBJ2-5,many
CASSFMDRDGGYTF,TGTGCCAGCAGCTTTATGGACAGGGACGGTGGCTACACCTTC,TRBD1,TRBV5-4,TRBJ1-2,NA
CASSITGVNYGYTF,TGTGCCAGCAGCATTACAGGGGTCAACTATGGCTACACCTTC,TRBD1,TRBV7-2,TRBJ1-2,few
CSAPDLSYNEQFF,TGCAGTGCACCGGACCTTTCTTACAATGAGCAGTTCTTC,NA,TRBV20-1,TRBJ2-1,NA
CASSLSGGAGNTIYF,TGTGCCAGCAGCTTGTCTGGGGGGGCTGGAAACACCATATATTTT,NA,TRBV7-2,TRBJ1-3,many
CASSLSPNQPQHF,TGCGCCAGCAGCTTGTCTCCCAATCAGCCCCAGCATTTT,NA,TRBV5-1,TRBJ1-5,many
CASSPQGRPNTEAFF,TGTGCCAGCAGCCCACAAGGACGGCCGAACACTGAAGCTTTCTTT,NA,TRBV7-2,TRBJ1-1,few
CSAAMQAQTDTQYF,TGCAGTGCCGCCATGCAGGCGCAGACAGATACGCAGTATTTT,NA,TRBV20-1,TRBJ2-3,few
CASSYSGDGDYGYTF,TGTGCCAGCAGTTACTCAGGCGACGGGGACTATGGCTACACCTTC,NA,TRBV6-5,TRBJ1-2,many
CASSQDLPTTTNEKLFF,TGTGCCAGCAGCCAAGATCTTCCGACAACTACTAATGAAAAACTGTTTTTT,NA,TRBV4-2,TRBJ1-4,few
CSADRQGNEQYF,TGCAGTGCCGATAGACAGGGAAACGAGCAGTACTTC,TRBD1,TRBV20-1,TRBJ2-7,few
CASSYVLENLSYSNQPQHF,TGTGCCAGCAGTTACGTGTTGGAGAACCTCTCTTATAGCAATCAGCCCCAGCATTTT,NA,TRBV6-2/TRBV6-3,TRBJ1-5,NA
CAIRGSKGDNQPQHF,TGTGCCATCAGGGGGTCGAAAGGGGACAATCAGCCCCAGCATTTT,NA,TRBV10-3,TRBJ1-5,NA
CASSLGGDRRSSYEQYF,TGTGCCAGCAGCTTAGGGGGGGACAGAAGGAGCTCCTACGAGCAGTACTTC,NA,TRBV7-6,TRBJ2-7,few
CSARSGTDDRYSNQPQHF,TGCAGTGCCCGAAGCGGGACAGACGACAGGTATAGCAATCAGCCCCAGCATTTT,TRBD1,TRBV20-1,TRBJ1-5,many
CSAAGTGNYGYTF,TGCAGTGCTGCCGGGACAGGGAACTATGGCTACACCTTC,TRBD1,TRBV20-1,TRBJ1-2,few
CASNRANQPQHF,TGTGCCAGTAACAGGGCCAATCAGCCCCAGCATTTT,NA,TRBV28,TRBJ1-5,few
CASSDLTGWGTEAFF,TGTGCCAGCAGTGATTTGACAGGGTGGGGTACTGAAGCTTTCTTT,TRBD1,TRBV2,TRBJ1-1,NA
CASSLTGSNEKLFF,TGTGCCAGCAGCCTGACAGGGTCTAATGAAAAACTGTTTTTT,TRBD1,TRBV7-6,TRBJ1-4,NA
CSALGPNNEQFF,TGCAGCGCCTTGGGGCCCAACAATGAGCAGTTCTTC,NA,TRBV29-1,TRBJ2-1,many
CASSPGGGELFF,TGTGCCAGCAGCCCCGGAGGCGGGGAGCTGTTTTTT,NA,TRBV3-1,TRBJ2-2,NA
CASSLRPGVMNTEAFF,TGTGCCAGCAGTTTGAGGCCAGGGGTAATGAACACTGAAGCTTTCTTT,NA,TRBV12-3/TRBV12-4,TRBJ1-1,many
CASNEDPTPGYEQYF,TGTGCCAGCAACGAGGACCCAACTCCAGGCTACGAGCAGTACTTC,NA,TRBV6-1,TRBJ2-7,NA
CASSLTWTAEAFF,TGTGCCAGCAGCCTTACTTGGACAGCTGAAGCTTTCTTT,NA,TRBV14,TRBJ1-1,NA
CASSQDSTGGFQREQYF,TGTGCCAGCAGCCAGGACTCGACGGGGGGATTTCAGAGGGAGCAGTACTTC,TRBD2,TRBV4-2,TRBJ2-7,NA
CASSLSKGTGSSYEQYF,TGTGCCAGCAGTTTATCCAAAGGGACAGGGAGCTCCTACGAGCAGTACTTC,TRBD1,TRBV27,TRBJ2-7,NA